What follows are 30 T cell receptor beta chains derived from one specimen sequenced in a study of cytotoxic CD8 clonotypes in ibrutinib-treated CLL (dated by TCRdb to the early 2020s). The protocol used for the library was the immunoSEQ multiplex PCR assay. Not all clones reach the TCRdb copy of this immuneACCESS table, which keeps in-frame sequences only. Checked studies attribute under half of the gap to unresolved V genes and leave the rest unexplained. Within this sample are about 84,000 clones, with around 83% of them counted one time only. The ten top clones hold about 5.8% of the sample. The sequencing used PBMCs, collected before ibrutinib treatment. All receptors derive from a human donor with chronic lymphocytic leukemia.

The chain recombines TRBV9 with TRBJ1-4; TRBD1 is a possible D gene (5 bases). Germline values: CDR1 SGDLS, CDR2 YYNGEE. This CDR3 is 15 amino acids long. Deletions cut 1 base from V and 0 bases from J, with 7 bases between. CDR3 loop: CASSVQTATNEKLFF. DNA for the CDR3: TGTGCCAGCAGCGTACAGACAGCAACTAATGAAAAACTGTTTTTT.

V usage is TRBV2 and J usage is TRBJ2-1, with D perhaps TRBD2 (5 bases). Looked up from germline, CDR1 is SNHLY and CDR2 is FYNNEI. V lost 5 bases to trimming and J lost 3 bases, with 14 bases between them. The CDR3 extends over 15 amino acids. DNA of the CDR3: TGTGCCAGCAGTCCGTTTACGGGAAACTACAATGAGCAGTTCTTC. The encoded protein is CASSPFTGNYNEQFF.

The genes are TRBV4-1 and TRBJ1-2, with 8 bases that match TRBD1. CDR3 length: 15 amino acids. V lost 1 base and J lost 5; bases outside the gene matches: 6. The germline gives CDR1 MGHRA, CDR2 YSYEKL. This CDR3 reads CASSQAQGQDYGYTF. DNA for the CDR3: TGCGCCAGCAGCCAAGCGCAGGGACAGGATTATGGCTACACCTTC.

Sample share makes this clone medium-sized. The chain uses TRBV7-9 and TRBJ1-2, with 12 positions matching TRBD1. Germline V gives CDR1 SEHNR, CDR2 FQNEAQ (reference sequence). The junction had 6 bases not matched to a gene; V was cut back by 2 bases and J by 5 bases. The CDR3 totals 16 residues. This CDR3 reads CASSLNGDRGLYGYTF. CDR3 nucleotide sequence: TGTGCCAGCAGCTTAAACGGGGACAGGGGGCTATATGGCTACACCTTC.

The rearrangement joins TRBV19 to TRBJ1-5, with 7 bases identical to TRBD1. Germline values: CDR1 LNHDA, CDR2 SQIVND (reference sequence). This CDR3 spans 16 amino acids. The V and J ends lost 5 bases and 2 bases, in that order; junction bases with no gene match: 9. CDR3 in DNA: TGTGCCAGTAGTGTTCAACAGGGGAGTGGCAATCAGCCCCAGCATTTT. Its translation: CASSVQQGSGNQPQHF.

V is TRBV19 and J is TRBJ2-1; 9 positions agree with TRBD1. Germline loops: CDR1 LNHDA, CDR2 SQIVND (reference sequence). The junction had 5 bases not matched to a gene; V was cut back by 4 bases and J by 4 bases. This CDR3 region has 15 residues. The CDR3 nucleotides are TGTGCCAGTAGTACCGGACAGGGGTGGTACAATGAGCAGTTCTTC. Translating gives CASSTGQGWYNEQFF. Full variable domain (missing parts from reference TRBV19 and TRBJ2-1): DGGITQSPKYLFRKEGQNVTLSCEQNLNHDAMYWYRQDPGQGLRLIYYSQIVNDFQKGDIAEGYSVSREKKESFPLTVTSAQKNPTAFYLCASSTGQGWYNEQFFGPGTRLTVL.

The J gene is TRBJ2-5, the V gene TRBV7-8, with D unresolved. Between the trimmed V and J ends, which lost 4 bases and 2 bases, there was a span of 8 bases. This CDR3 region has 13 residues. CDR1 is SGHVS, CDR2 FQNEAQ, per germline. Here the CDR3 reads CASSWLGQETQYF. CDR3 in DNA: TGTGCCAGCAGCTGGCTGGGTCAAGAGACCCAGTACTTC.

The gene calls are TRBV19 and TRBJ1-3, with D perhaps TRBD1 (6 bases). With 4 bases removed from V and 0 bases from J, the gap between germline ends came to 13 bases. The length of the CDR3 is 16 residues. Germline V lookup: CDR1 LNHDA, CDR2 SQIVND (reference sequence). DNA for the CDR3: TGTGCCAGTAGTACCGGGACAAGATACTCTGGAAACACCATATATTTT. Translated, it gives CASSTGTRYSGNTIYF. Supplemented by reference TRBV19 and TRBJ1-3, the full variable domain reads DGGITQSPKYLFRKEGQNVTLSCEQNLNHDAMYWYRQDPGQGLRLIYYSQIVNDFQKGDIAEGYSVSREKKESFPLTVTSAQKNPTAFYLCASSTGTRYSGNTIYFGEGSWLTVV.

The rearrangement uses TRBV9 and TRBJ2-1, with TRBD1 matching 8 bases. Germline assignment: CDR1 SGDLS and CDR2 YYNGEE. This CDR3 region has 16 residues. V trimming: 0 bases; J trimming: 7 bases; junction bases outside the gene matches: 9. In nucleotides, the CDR3 is TGTGCCAGCAGCGTAGCTCTTGGACAGGGAGATAATGAGCAGTTCTTC. Encoded protein: CASSVALGQGDNEQFF.

The chain couples TRBV29-1 to TRBJ2-7; 7 bases are a match to TRBD1. In germline, CDR1 is SQVTM, CDR2 ANQGSEA. J lost 3 bases, V lost 3 bases, and 8 bases had no gene match. This CDR3 comprises 14 residues. This CDR3 reads CSVEFSQGDYEQYF. The CDR3 DNA is TGCAGCGTTGAGTTTAGTCAGGGGGACTACGAGCAGTACTTC.

The chain links TRBV5-6 to TRBJ2-1; tentative D call: TRBD2 (5 bases). The CDR3 spans 15 residues. Germline CDR1 is SGHDT and CDR2 is YYEEEE. V shed 4 bases and J shed 5 bases, with 16 bases lying between them. DNA of the CDR3: TGTGCCAGCAGCCCGCCCAGCGGCCTTGACAATGAGCAGTTCTTC. Residues: CASSPPSGLDNEQFF.

This clone showed up just once. The CDR3 sequence: CASSQEDGSMNYGYTF. The CDR3 DNA reads as TGTGCCAGCAGCCAAGAAGACGGCAGCATGAACTATGGCTACACCTTC. V and J are TRBV14 and TRBJ1-2; no definite D call. Trimming shortened V by 0 bases and J by 2 bases, and 13 bases separated the two germline ends. The V gene's germline CDR1 is SGHDN and CDR2 FVKESK. The CDR3 covers 16 residues.

The J gene is TRBJ2-5, the V gene TRBV5-1; 15 bases line up with TRBD2. The junction had 14 bases not matched to a gene; V was cut back by 3 bases and J by 2 bases. Germline lookup yields CDR1 SGHRS and CDR2 YFSETQ. The CDR3 spans 20 residues. The CDR3, as DNA: TGCGCCAGCAGCTCCTCATATCGGACTAGCGGGAGGGTATTACAAGAGACCCAGTACTTC. It specifies CASSSSYRTSGRVLQETQYF.

The chain carries TRBV2 and TRBJ2-5; tentative D call: TRBD1 (8 bases). The V gene's germline CDR1 is SNHLY and CDR2 FYNNEI. The CDR3 extends over 14 amino acids. V was pared by 5 bases and J by 5 bases, with 15 bases between. The CDR3 loop reads CASSRQGRGETQYF. CDR3 DNA sequence: TGTGCCAGCAGTCGACAGGGGAGGGGGGAGACCCAGTACTTC. Complete variable domain (other parts from reference TRBV2 and TRBJ2-5): EPEVTQTPSHQVTQMGQEVILRCVPISNHLYFYWYRQILGQKVEFLVSFYNNEISEKSEIFDDQFSVERPDGSNFTLKIRSTKLEDSAMYFCASSRQGRGETQYFGPGTRLLVL.

The chain is built from TRBV18 and TRBJ1-1, with D perhaps TRBD1 (6 bases). The germline gives CDR1 KGHSH, CDR2 LQKENI. This CDR3 comprises 15 residues. V was pared by 2 bases and J by 1 base, with 11 bases between. DNA for the CDR3: TGTGCCAGCTCACCATTGGAGGGGGGGAACACTGAAGCTTTCTTT. Translated: CASSPLEGGNTEAFF.

A word on this clone: Sequence at one end of the junction differs from germline and may be a read error. J is TRBJ1-3 and V is TRBV28, with no clear D. The CDR3 length is 13 residues. The germline V gene encodes CDR1 MDHEN and CDR2 SYDVKM. CDR3 amino acids: CASNLETGNTIYF. CDR3 bases: TGTGCCAGCAATTTAGAGACAGGAAACACCATATATTTT.

Details on this clone: Additional DNA sequences in this sample encode the identical CDR3. The chain combines TRBV29-1 with TRBJ2-1; 7 bases are shared with TRBD1. Germline V gene lookup returns CDR1 SQVTM and CDR2 ANQGSEA. CDR3 length: 13 amino acids. J gave up 0 bases and V 6 bases, and 2 bases lay outside the gene matches. This chain's CDR3 is CSVRGLSYNEQFF. CDR3 bases: TGCAGCGTGAGGGGGCTCTCCTACAATGAGCAGTTCTTC.

J is TRBJ2-2 and V is TRBV27; 9 positions agree with TRBD2. This CDR3 is 17 amino acids long. V was clipped by 0 bases and J by 5 bases; unmatched bases: 7. Germline-derived CDR1 and CDR2 are MNHEY and SMNVEV (reference sequence). The CDR3 bases are TGTGCCAGCAGTTTATCAGGACTAGCGCGATATACCGGGGAGCTGTTTTTT. Translating gives CASSLSGLARYTGELFF.

The V gene is TRBV11-3, the J gene TRBJ2-1; 7 bases line up with TRBD2. V lost 1 base to trimming and J lost 8 bases; unmatched junction nucleotides: 5. CDR1 is SGHNT and CDR2 is YENEEA in the germline V gene. The CDR3 is 14 residues long. In DNA form, the CDR3 reads TGTGCCAGCAGCTTAGGGGGGACTAAAGATGAGCAGTTCTTC. This translates into CASSLGGTKDEQFF.

The chain recombines TRBV6-5 with TRBJ2-7; D ambiguous. The V gene's germline CDR1 is MNHEY and CDR2 SVGAGI. There are 14 residues in the CDR3. Trimming pared 2 bases from V and 2 bases from J, leaving 10 bases between. CDR3 in DNA: TGTGCCAGCAGTTACCGGCATGCAACCTACGAGCAGTACTTC. It encodes CASSYRHATYEQYF.

This chain links TRBV11-2 with TRBJ2-3; TRBD2 might be the D (6 bases). The V gene lost 3 bases and the J gene lost 3 bases, with 16 bases spanning the gap. The CDR3 is 16 amino acids. Germline CDR1 and CDR2: SGHAT and FQNNGV. The CDR3 protein is CASSFFGGGGTDTQYF. For the CDR3, the DNA is TGTGCCAGCAGCTTCTTTGGGGGAGGTGGAACAGATACGCAGTATTTT.

The chain has TRBV7-9 and TRBJ2-5; D not resolved. V dropped 1 base and J dropped 4 bases, with 7 bases sitting between them. Per the germline V gene, CDR1 is SEHNR and CDR2 is FQNEAQ (reference sequence). This CDR3 comprises 13 residues. CDR3 in amino acids: CASSLVSTETQYF. As DNA, the CDR3 is TGTGCCAGCAGCTTAGTTAGTACAGAGACCCAGTACTTC.

The rearrangement uses TRBV28 and TRBJ2-1; 15 bases agree with TRBD2. CDR1 is MDHEN, CDR2 SYDVKM, per germline. The CDR3 sequence is 19 residues long. Trimming cost V 5 bases and J 8 bases; bases outside gene matches: 16. CDR3 DNA sequence: TGTGCCAGCAGTCCGGCGGGACTAGCGGGAGGACACCGGTTGGATGAGCAGTTCTTC. This translates into CASSPAGLAGGHRLDEQFF.

The V gene is TRBV5-4, the J gene TRBJ2-7, with D unresolved. Germline-derived CDR1 and CDR2 are SGHNT and YYREEE (reference sequence). The germline V and J ends were trimmed by 2 bases and 1 base, with 13 bases remaining between them. The CDR3 consists of 15 residues. The DNA for the CDR3 is TGTGCCAGCAGCTTAATAGGGCCACCGTCCTACGAGCAGTACTTC. Translated, it gives CASSLIGPPSYEQYF.

This clone was seen only a few times. This rearrangement joins TRBV11-3 to TRBJ2-1; 15 bases align to TRBD2. Trimming took 5 bases from V and 11 from J; bases not matched to a gene: 4. The germline CDR1 and CDR2 sequences are SGHNT and YENEEA. The CDR3 length is 14 residues. The DNA of the CDR3 is TGTGCCAGCAGCCCAGGACTAGCGGGAGGGCAGCAGTTCTTC. Amino acids: CASSPGLAGGQQFF.

The chain couples TRBV7-9 to TRBJ1-1; TRBD1 might be the D (5 bases). The V gene lost 1 base and the J gene lost 7 bases, with 19 bases spanning the gap. Germline V gene lookup returns CDR1 SEHNR and CDR2 FQNEAQ (reference sequence). This CDR3 has 16 amino acids. CDR3 sequence: CASSLVGGAVTDEAFF. CDR3 in DNA: TGTGCCAGCAGCTTAGTGGGCGGGGCGGTCACAGATGAAGCTTTCTTT.

The chain joins TRBV5-4 to TRBJ2-4, with TRBD1 matching 12 bases. Losses at the gene ends were 0 bases for V and 5 bases for J; bases not matched to a gene: 6. The CDR3 has 17 amino acids. Germline-derived CDR1 and CDR2 are SGHNT and YYREEE (reference sequence). This CDR3 is CASSLDLGQGAENIQYF. In nucleotides, the CDR3 is TGTGCCAGCAGCTTGGACCTGGGACAGGGGGCGGAAAACATTCAGTACTTC.

There are a few counts of this clone. This rearrangement joins TRBV15 to TRBJ1-2, with 8 bases lining up with TRBD1. V lost 3 bases and J lost 4; bases outside the gene matches: 7. The CDR3 sequence is 15 residues long. The V gene's germline CDR1 is LNHNV and CDR2 YYDKDF (reference sequence). The CDR3 coding sequence is TGTGCCACCAGCAGTACCCGGGACAGGATCTATGGCTACACCTTC. Amino acids: CATSSTRDRIYGYTF.

This clone has a single count. The chain uses TRBV5-4 and TRBJ1-2, with 10 bases aligning to TRBD1. After removal of 0 bases from V and 8 bases from J, the junction contained 7 bases not matched to a gene. The CDR3 is made up of 15 amino acids. Germline V gives CDR1 SGHNT, CDR2 YYREEE (reference sequence). The CDR3 sequence is CASSLGQGASFGYTF. In DNA form, the CDR3 reads TGTGCCAGCAGCTTGGGACAGGGGGCAAGTTTCGGCTACACCTTC.

The V and J genes are TRBV19 and TRBJ1-2, with D uncertain. The CDR3 has 11 residues. V lost 5 bases, J lost 3 bases, and 4 bases lay in between. Germline CDR1 and CDR2: LNHDA and SQIVND (reference sequence). CDR3 DNA: TGTGCCAGTAGTGCGGACTATGGCTACACCTTC. Translation gives CASSADYGYTF.